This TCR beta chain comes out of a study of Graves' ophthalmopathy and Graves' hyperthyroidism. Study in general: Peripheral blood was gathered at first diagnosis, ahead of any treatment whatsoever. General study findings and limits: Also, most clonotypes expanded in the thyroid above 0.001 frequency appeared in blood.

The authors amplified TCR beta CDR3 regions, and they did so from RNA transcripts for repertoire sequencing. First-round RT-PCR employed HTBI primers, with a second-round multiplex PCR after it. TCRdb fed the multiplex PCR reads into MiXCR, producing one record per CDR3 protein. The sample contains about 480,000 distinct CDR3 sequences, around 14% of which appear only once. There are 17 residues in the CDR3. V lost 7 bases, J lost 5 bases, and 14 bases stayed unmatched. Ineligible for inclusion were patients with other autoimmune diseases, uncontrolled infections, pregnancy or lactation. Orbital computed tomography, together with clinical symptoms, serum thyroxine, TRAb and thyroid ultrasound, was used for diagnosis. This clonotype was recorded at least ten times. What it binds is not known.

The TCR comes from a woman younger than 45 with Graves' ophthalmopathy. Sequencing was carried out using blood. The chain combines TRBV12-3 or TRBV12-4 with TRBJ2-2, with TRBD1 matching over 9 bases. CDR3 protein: CASNFFTGTGNTGELFF. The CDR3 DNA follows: TGTGCCAGCAATTTTTTCACCGGGACAGGGAATACCGGGGAGCTGTTTTTT.